This TCR beta chain was retrieved from a study of blood T cell repertoires in COVID-19. Across the study: T cells, B-cell-depleted T cells, or PBMCs provided the cDNA or gDNA that served as material.

This table comes from immunoSEQ multiplex PCR, and its TCRdb copy is limited to in-frame clones, with some not included. Here the sample spans about 130,000 clones, 81% being singletons. The TCR originated in a man between 25 and 39 years old with COVID-19, enrolled during active disease. The source material was peripheral blood.

CDR3 region: CASSPTGVRGSPLHF. DNA for the CDR3: TGTGCCAGCAGCCCGACAGGGGTCCGAGGTTCACCCCTCCACTTT. The J gene is TRBJ1-6, the V gene TRBV11-2; 8 nucleotides match TRBD1. After removal of 5 bases from V and 9 bases from J, the junction contained 9 bases not matched to a gene. The CDR3 spans 15 residues. Germline lookup yields CDR1 SGHAT and CDR2 FQNNGV.